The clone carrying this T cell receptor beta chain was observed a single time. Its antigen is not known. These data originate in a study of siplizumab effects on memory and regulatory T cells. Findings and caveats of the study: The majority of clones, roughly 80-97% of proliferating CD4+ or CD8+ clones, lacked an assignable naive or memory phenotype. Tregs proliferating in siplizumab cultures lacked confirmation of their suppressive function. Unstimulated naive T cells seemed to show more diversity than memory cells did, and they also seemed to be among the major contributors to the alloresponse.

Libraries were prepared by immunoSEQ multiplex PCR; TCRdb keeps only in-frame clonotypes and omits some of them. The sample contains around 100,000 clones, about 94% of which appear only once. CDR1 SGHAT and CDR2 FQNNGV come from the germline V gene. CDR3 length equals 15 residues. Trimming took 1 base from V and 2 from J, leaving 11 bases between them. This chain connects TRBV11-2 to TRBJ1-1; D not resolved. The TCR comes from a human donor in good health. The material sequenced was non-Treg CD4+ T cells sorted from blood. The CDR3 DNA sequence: TGTGCCAGCAGCTTAGGAGGCACGGGTAACACTGAAGCTTTCTTT. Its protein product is CASSLGGTGNTEAFF.